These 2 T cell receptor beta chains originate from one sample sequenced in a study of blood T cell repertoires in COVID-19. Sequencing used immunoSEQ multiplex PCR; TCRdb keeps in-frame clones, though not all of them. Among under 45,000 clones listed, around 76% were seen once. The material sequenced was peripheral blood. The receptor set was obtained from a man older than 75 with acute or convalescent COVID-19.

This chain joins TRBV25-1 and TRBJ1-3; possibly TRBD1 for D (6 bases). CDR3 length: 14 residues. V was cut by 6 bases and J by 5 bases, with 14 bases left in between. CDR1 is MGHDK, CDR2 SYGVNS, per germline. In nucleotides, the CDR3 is TGTGCCAGCAGAGCCTCCGGGGGGCGAAACACCATATATTTT. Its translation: CASRASGGRNTIYF. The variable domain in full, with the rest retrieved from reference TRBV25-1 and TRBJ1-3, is EADIYQTPRYLVIGTGKKITLECSQTMGHDKMYWYQQDPGMELHLIHYSYGVNSTEKGDLSSESTVSRIRTEHFPLTLESARPSHTSQYLCASRASGGRNTIYFGEGSWLTVV.

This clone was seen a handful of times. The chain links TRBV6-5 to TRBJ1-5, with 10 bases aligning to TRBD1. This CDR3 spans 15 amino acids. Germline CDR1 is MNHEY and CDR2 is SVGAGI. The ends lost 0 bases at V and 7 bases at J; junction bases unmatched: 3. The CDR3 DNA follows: TGTGCCAGCAGTTACTCCGGGACAGGGGACCAGCCCCAGCATTTT. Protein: CASSYSGTGDQPQHF.